This is a list of T cell receptor beta chains from one sample in a study of human T cells and chemical hapten exposure. In TCRdb, the RACE reads were re-called with MiXCR into one record per CDR3 protein. The sample includes roughly 180,000 distinct CDR3 sequences, around 22% of them seen just once. This material consisted of whole blood, taken in connection with sensitization to the hapten diphenylcyclopropenone (DPC). The receptors come from a woman aged 45-60 years with alopecia areata. Some clones in this sample may be carry-over from other donors' samples. The CDR3 runs from the conserved cysteine through the conserved F or W. Each record gives: V gene, J gene, D gene, clone size, CDR3 protein, CDR3 DNA. A D gene is named only where the DNA matches it firmly. Part of the rows lack a size; the others show once, few, many or a class for expanded clones.

V gene: TRBV5-1; J gene: TRBJ1-6; D gene: .; clone size: .; CDR3 protein: CASSLDYNNNSPLHF; CDR3 DNA: TGCGCCAGCAGCTTGGATTACAACAATAATTCACCCCTCCACTTT
V gene: TRBV3-1; J gene: TRBJ1-5; D gene: .; clone size: .; CDR3 protein: CASSREGEPQHF; CDR3 DNA: TGTGCCAGCAGCCGGGAAGGGGAGCCCCAGCATTTT
V gene: TRBV5-1; J gene: TRBJ2-1; D gene: TRBD2; clone size: .; CDR3 protein: CASSSGESYNEQFF; CDR3 DNA: TGCGCCAGCAGTAGCGGGGAATCCTACAATGAGCAGTTCTTC
V gene: TRBV6-5; J gene: TRBJ2-3; D gene: .; clone size: .; CDR3 protein: CASRHASDTQYF; CDR3 DNA: TGTGCCAGCAGACATGCTAGCGATACGCAGTATTTT
V gene: TRBV12-3/TRBV12-4; J gene: TRBJ1-1; D gene: .; clone size: .; CDR3 protein: CASSRAFEAFF; CDR3 DNA: TGTGCCAGCAGTCGGGCTTTTGAAGCTTTCTTT
V gene: TRBV7-9; J gene: TRBJ2-3; D gene: .; clone size: .; CDR3 protein: CASSLLGADTQYF; CDR3 DNA: TGTGCCAGCAGCCTCCTCGGGGCCGATACGCAGTATTTT
V gene: TRBV20-1; J gene: TRBJ2-3; D gene: .; clone size: .; CDR3 protein: CSAEGPPGDTQYF; CDR3 DNA: TGCAGTGCCGAAGGGCCCCCCGGAGATACGCAGTATTTT
V gene: TRBV7-9; J gene: TRBJ2-3; D gene: .; clone size: few; CDR3 protein: CASSLDELFSTDTQYF; CDR3 DNA: TGTGCCAGCAGCTTAGATGAACTCTTTAGCACAGATACGCAGTATTTT
V gene: TRBV7-9; J gene: TRBJ2-7; D gene: .; clone size: many; CDR3 protein: CASSSSLLEQYF; CDR3 DNA: TGTGCCAGCAGCTCATCCCTCTTGGAGCAGTACTTC
V gene: TRBV5-6; J gene: TRBJ2-7; D gene: .; clone size: .; CDR3 protein: CASSFGTEQYF; CDR3 DNA: TGTGCCAGCAGCTTCGGGACAGAGCAGTACTTC
V gene: TRBV5-1; J gene: TRBJ1-1; D gene: TRBD1; clone size: .; CDR3 protein: CASSREQGAATEAFF; CDR3 DNA: TGCGCCAGCAGCAGAGAACAGGGGGCAGCCACTGAAGCTTTCTTT
V gene: TRBV20-1; J gene: TRBJ2-7; D gene: .; clone size: .; CDR3 protein: CSANSGLHYEQYF; CDR3 DNA: TGCAGTGCTAACTCCGGACTCCACTACGAGCAGTACTTC
V gene: TRBV5-1; J gene: TRBJ2-3; D gene: TRBD2; clone size: few; CDR3 protein: CASSLRASGRSDTQYF; CDR3 DNA: TGCGCCAGCAGCTTGCGGGCTAGCGGGAGATCAGATACGCAGTATTTT
V gene: TRBV29-1; J gene: TRBJ2-7; D gene: .; clone size: few; CDR3 protein: CSVEVSARHEQYF; CDR3 DNA: TGCAGCGTTGAAGTCTCAGCTCGTCACGAGCAGTACTTC
V gene: TRBV6-2/TRBV6-3; J gene: TRBJ2-7; D gene: .; clone size: .; CDR3 protein: CASSYLGPPYEQYF; CDR3 DNA: TGTGCCAGCAGTTATCTCGGCCCTCCATACGAGCAGTACTTC
V gene: TRBV12-5; J gene: TRBJ2-2; D gene: TRBD1; clone size: once; CDR3 protein: CASGFTDRGRKRELFF; CDR3 DNA: TGTGCTAGTGGTTTTACGGACAGGGGGCGAAAGAGGGAGCTGTTTTTT
V gene: TRBV10-3; J gene: TRBJ1-5; D gene: .; clone size: .; CDR3 protein: CASSGVSGQPQHF; CDR3 DNA: TGTGCCTCCTCAGGGGTGAGCGGTCAGCCCCAGCATTTT
V gene: TRBV7-2; J gene: TRBJ2-7; D gene: TRBD1; clone size: .; CDR3 protein: CASSRTGRNHEQYF; CDR3 DNA: TGTGCCAGCAGCCGGACAGGGAGGAACCACGAGCAGTACTTC
V gene: TRBV29-1; J gene: TRBJ1-4; D gene: TRBD1; clone size: few; CDR3 protein: CSAGQGANEKLFF; CDR3 DNA: TGCAGCGCTGGACAGGGCGCAAATGAAAAACTGTTTTTT
V gene: TRBV20-1; J gene: TRBJ2-5; D gene: TRBD2; clone size: few; CDR3 protein: CSARDPTSGRKGTQYF; CDR3 DNA: TGCAGTGCTAGAGATCCTACTAGCGGGAGGAAGGGGACCCAGTACTTC
V gene: TRBV6-5; J gene: TRBJ2-2; D gene: TRBD2; clone size: few; CDR3 protein: CASSYYRGLAGDTGELFF; CDR3 DNA: TGTGCCAGCAGTTACTATCGCGGACTAGCGGGAGACACCGGGGAGCTGTTTTTT
V gene: TRBV7-9; J gene: TRBJ2-7; D gene: .; clone size: few; CDR3 protein: CASSSPARGISYEQYF; CDR3 DNA: TGTGCCAGCAGCTCCCCCGCTAGGGGGATTTCCTACGAGCAGTACTTC
V gene: TRBV2; J gene: TRBJ2-1; D gene: TRBD2; clone size: .; CDR3 protein: CASRYTSGRSNEQFF; CDR3 DNA: TGTGCCAGCAGATATACTAGCGGCCGATCCAATGAGCAGTTCTTC
V gene: TRBV7-9; J gene: TRBJ2-1; D gene: .; clone size: few; CDR3 protein: CASSWGALATSYNEQFF; CDR3 DNA: TGTGCCAGCAGCTGGGGGGCCCTAGCGACCTCCTACAATGAGCAGTTCTTC
V gene: TRBV27; J gene: TRBJ1-1; D gene: .; clone size: .; CDR3 protein: CASKFPSENTEAFF; CDR3 DNA: TGTGCCAGCAAATTCCCATCAGAGAACACTGAAGCTTTCTTT
V gene: TRBV20-1; J gene: TRBJ1-1; D gene: TRBD1; clone size: .; CDR3 protein: CSASPDRDTEAFF; CDR3 DNA: TGCAGTGCTAGCCCAGACAGGGACACTGAAGCTTTCTTT
V gene: TRBV9; J gene: TRBJ2-7; D gene: .; clone size: .; CDR3 protein: CASSVYLGSEQYF; CDR3 DNA: TGTGCCAGCAGCGTATATTTGGGTTCCGAGCAGTACTTC
V gene: TRBV14; J gene: TRBJ1-3; D gene: .; clone size: .; CDR3 protein: CASSQGSGNTIYF; CDR3 DNA: TGTGCCAGCAGCCAAGGGTCTGGAAACACCATATATTTT
V gene: TRBV25-1; J gene: TRBJ2-1; D gene: TRBD2; clone size: few; CDR3 protein: CASRGAGGSNEQFF; CDR3 DNA: TGTGCCAGCAGGGGAGCGGGAGGATCCAATGAGCAGTTCTTC